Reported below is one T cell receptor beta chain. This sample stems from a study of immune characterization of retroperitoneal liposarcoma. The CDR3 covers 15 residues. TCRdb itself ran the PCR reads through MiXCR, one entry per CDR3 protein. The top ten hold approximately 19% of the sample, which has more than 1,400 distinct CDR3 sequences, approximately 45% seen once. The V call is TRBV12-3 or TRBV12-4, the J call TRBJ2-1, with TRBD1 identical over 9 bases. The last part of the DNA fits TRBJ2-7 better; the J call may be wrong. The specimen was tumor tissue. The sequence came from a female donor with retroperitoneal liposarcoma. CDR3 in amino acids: CASSFGQGIGNEQYF. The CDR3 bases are TGTGCCAGCAGTTTTGGACAGGGGATCGGAAATGAGCAGTACTTC.